The 10 T cell receptor beta chains in this list originate from one sample, sequenced in a study of cytomegalovirus exposure and HLA in healthy donors. PCR was performed using 60 Vbeta and 13 Jbeta primers. Profiled with immunoSEQ multiplex PCR; TCRdb holds only in-frame clones, not every one. The profile shows some 150,000 clones, roughly 80% of them singletons. The sample taken for sequencing was PBMCs. Every receptor here comes from a woman in her 30s in good health and CMV-seronegative.

The chain recombines TRBV2 with TRBJ2-3; 13 nucleotides align to TRBD2. Germline values: CDR1 SNHLY, CDR2 FYNNEI. Trimming at V came to 6 bases and at J to 5 bases, leaving 17 bases not matched to a gene. This CDR3 is built from 19 residues. CDR3 protein: CASRPTEGLAGPRGDTQYF. In nucleotides, the CDR3 is TGTGCCAGCAGGCCTACCGAGGGACTAGCGGGGCCTCGAGGAGATACGCAGTATTTT.

This chain uses TRBV18 with TRBJ2-7; 12 bases are shared with TRBD1. Germline V gene lookup returns CDR1 KGHSH and CDR2 LQKENI. The J segment lost 5 bases and the V segment lost 4 bases, leaving 9 bases of the junction unmatched. CDR3 length: 16 amino acids. CDR3 loop: CASSRGTGGGVDEQYF. CDR3 nucleotide sequence: TGTGCCAGCTCACGAGGGACAGGGGGCGGAGTGGACGAGCAGTACTTC.

This chain connects TRBV5-1 to TRBJ2-1; TRBD1 is a possible D gene (5 bases). In germline, CDR1 is SGHRS, CDR2 YFSETQ. The CDR3 is 16 residues long. Trimming cost V 4 bases and J 0 bases, with 14 bases left between them. DNA for the CDR3: TGCGCCAGCAGCAAGGGGCGAGCGAGCTCCTACAATGAGCAGTTCTTC. Translated, it gives CASSKGRASSYNEQFF.

The chain links TRBV9 to TRBJ1-4; 7 bases map to TRBD1. The germline V gene has CDR1 SGDLS and CDR2 YYNGEE. Losses at the gene ends were 0 bases for V and 7 bases for J; bases not matched to a gene: 6. This CDR3 has 15 residues. The CDR3 DNA reads TGTGCCAGCAGCGTAGGGGACAGTGGAGTTGAAAAACTGTTTTTT. Encoded protein: CASSVGDSGVEKLFF.

J is TRBJ1-4 and V is TRBV30, with TRBD1 as a possible D gene (6 bases). Trimming cost V 2 bases and J 0 bases, with 10 bases left between them. The CDR3 has 15 residues. Germline CDR1 and CDR2: GTSNPN and SVGIG (reference sequence). CDR3 nucleotide sequence: TGTGCCTGGAGTCTCGGGACATCAACTAATGAAAAACTGTTTTTT. Translating it yields CAWSLGTSTNEKLFF. Variable domain in full (rest from reference TRBV30 and TRBJ1-4): SQTIHQWPATLVQPVGSPLSLECTVEGTSNPNLYWYRQAAGRGLQLLFYSVGIGQISSEVPQNLSASRPQDRQFILSSKKLLLSDSGFYLCAWSLGTSTNEKLFFGSGTQLSVL.

J is TRBJ2-5 and V is TRBV19; 7 bases map to TRBD2. Germline trimming cut 9 bases from V and 5 bases from J; bases unmatched to any gene: 9. The CDR3 sequence is 13 residues long. Germline V gene data show CDR1 as LNHDA and CDR2 as SQIVND (reference sequence). This chain's CDR3 is CASSGLTSETQYF. The CDR3 coding sequence is TGTGCCAGCTCGGGACTAACCTCCGAGACCCAGTACTTC.

V usage is TRBV19 and J usage is TRBJ2-1, with D tentatively TRBD1 (6 bases). Germline CDR1 LNHDA, CDR2 SQIVND (reference sequence). Trimming left V 3 bases short and J 4 bases short, with 13 bases between. CDR3 size: 15 residues. CDR3: CASSMSRTGYNEQFF. CDR3 bases: TGTGCCAGTAGTATGAGCCGTACAGGGTACAATGAGCAGTTCTTC.

The chain links TRBV25-1 to TRBJ1-2; TRBD1 agrees at 7 bases. Germline V CDR1 and CDR2: MGHDK, SYGVNS. This CDR3 is 15 amino acids long. J gave up 1 base and V 5 bases, and 7 bases lay outside the gene matches. CDR3 in amino acids: CASSPRQGFNYGYTF. For the CDR3, the DNA is TGTGCCAGCAGTCCCCGACAGGGATTTAACTATGGCTACACCTTC.

This clone was picked up one time. This rearrangement joins TRBV5-1 to TRBJ2-2; TRBD1 matches at 7 bases. The CDR3 is 14 residues long. The germline gives CDR1 SGHRS, CDR2 YFSETQ. The J segment lost 6 bases and the V segment lost 3 bases, leaving 5 bases of the junction unmatched. The CDR3 nucleotides are TGCGCCAGCAGCTCGGAGAGGGGGCCCGGGGAGCTGTTTTTT. Its translation: CASSSERGPGELFF. Full variable domain (rest looked up from reference TRBV5-1 and TRBJ2-2): KAGVTQTPRYLIKTRGQQVTLSCSPISGHRSVSWYQQTPGQGLQFLFEYFSETQRNKGNFPGRFSGRQFSNSRSEMNVSTLELGDSALYLCASSSERGPGELFFGEGSRLTVL.

The genes are TRBV5-4 and TRBJ1-1; D possibly corresponds to TRBD1 (6 bases). The germline V gene encodes CDR1 SGHNT and CDR2 YYREEE (reference sequence). The CDR3 spans 12 residues. Trimming left V 3 bases short and J 8 bases short, with 11 bases between. CDR3 region: CASSYIGQEAFF. In DNA, the CDR3 is TGTGCCAGCAGCTATATCGGACAGGAAGCTTTCTTT.